This T cell receptor (beta chain) is drawn from a study of cytotoxic CD8 clonotypes in ibrutinib-treated CLL. Background on the study: Following treatment for a median roughly 13 months, range 6 to 36, response samples were then taken.

This CDR3 is 13 amino acids long. V was clipped by 6 bases and J by 5 bases, with 11 bases between them. The V gene's germline CDR1 is ENHRY and CDR2 SYGVKD. Deep sequencing aimed at 1 in 200,000 to 1 in 1 million T cells' resolution. Sequencing was performed with immunoSEQ multiplex PCR; in TCRdb, only in-frame clones are kept and a portion is missing. The data show about 160,000 clones, 81% seen once. Approximately 2.2 micrograms of genomic DNA came from cryopreserved PBMCs for TCR beta libraries. Broader study findings: Clonality rose at ibrutinib response and fell back toward baseline at progression.

In its sample, this clone was seen a few times. Its matching antigen is unknown. Sequencing used PBMCs, obtained after 12 months of ibrutinib treatment. The clonotype comes from a human donor with chronic lymphocytic leukemia. This chain connects TRBV10-3 to TRBJ2-1; weak D call: TRBD1 (6 bases). CDR3 coding DNA: TGTGCCATCAGACAGGGACCGGACAATGAGCAGTTCTTC. It encodes CAIRQGPDNEQFF.